The sequence of this T cell receptor beta chain was determined in a study of T cells in Graves' hyperthyroidism and ophthalmopathy. This clonotype was detected ten times or more. RNA transcripts yielded amplified TCR beta CDR3 regions. Using the HTBI primer set, a first-round RT-PCR was run on the TCR CDR3. A single record per CDR3 protein comes from TCRdb applying MiXCR to the multiplex PCR reads. The table records about 660,000 distinct CDR3 sequences, about 45% of them present only once. This CDR3 region has 17 residues. With 0 bases removed from V and 2 bases from J, the gap between germline ends came to 17 bases. The germline V gene has CDR1 ENHRY and CDR2 SYGVKD.

Sequencing input: peripheral blood or thyroid tissue (not recorded which). V usage is TRBV10-3 and J usage is TRBJ2-7; weak D call: TRBD2 (6 bases). The TCR was taken from an adult man with Graves' disease, either hyperthyroidism or ophthalmopathy (not recorded which). The CDR3 DNA sequence: TGTGCCATCAGTGAGTCGATGTGGCGGGGAGCAACCTACGAGCAGTACTTC. Translating it yields CAISESMWRGATYEQYF.